One T cell receptor (beta chain) is described in this entry. The V gene's germline CDR1 is LGHNT and CDR2 FRNRAP. The CDR3 runs 14 residues. V lost 2 bases to trimming and J lost 7 bases, with 12 bases between them. This sample is drawn from a study of CD8 T cells in Susac syndrome. CD8+ and CD4+ T cells circulating in blood were sequenced for TCR beta. Reverse transcription of roughly 0.5 to 1 ug RNA used random hexamers. From the immunoSEQ multiplex PCR reads, TCRdb called clonotypes with MiXCR, one entry per CDR3 protein. The table has around 200,000 distinct CDR3 sequences, 85% to 95% seen once; the top ten hold 0.082%.

This receptor was identified in a human donor with multiple sclerosis. Sequences were obtained from CD4+ T cells from PBMCs. The chain uses TRBV12-5 and TRBJ2-1; a weak D match, TRBD2 (7 bases). The CDR3 DNA reads TGTGCTAGTGGTTTGTCGGGGGGCCGGAATGAGCAGTTCTTC. Translating it yields CASGLSGGRNEQFF. The complete variable domain, with remaining parts taken from reference TRBV12-5 and TRBJ2-1, reads DARVTQTPRHKVTEMGQEVTMRCQPILGHNTVFWYRQTMMQGLELLAYFRNRAPLDDSGMPKDRFSAEMPDATLATLKIQPSEPRDSAVYFCASGLSGGRNEQFFGPGTRLTVL.